This is a list of T cell receptor beta chains from one sample in a study of T cell changes during pregnancy in multiple sclerosis. The repertoire was sequenced with immunoSEQ multiplex PCR; TCRdb's copy has only in-frame clones and lacks some. The sample contains roughly 40,000 clones, around 90% of which appear only once. The starting material was CD4+ T cells from peripheral blood mononuclear cells, obtained before pregnancy. These receptors originate from a female donor with multiple sclerosis, enrolled in a pregnancy study. CDR3s include the opening cysteine and the closing phenylalanine or tryptophan. The D gene is left open where the match is weak. Expanded clones get a size class; other rows say once, few or many, or leave the size out.

TRBV30	NA	TRBJ1-4	NA	CAWSVSRTATNEKLFF	TGTGCCTGGAGTGTATCCAGAACAGCAACTAATGAAAAACTGTTTTTT
TRBV6-5	once	TRBJ2-6	NA	CASTGRTGANVLTF	TGTGCCAGCACAGGGAGGACTGGGGCCAACGTCCTGACTTTC
TRBV6-5	NA	TRBJ2-3	NA	CATSPRGDTQYF	TGTGCCACCTCTCCCAGGGGAGATACGCAGTATTTT
TRBV14	NA	TRBJ2-1	NA	CASGVTSLNEQFF	TGTGCCAGCGGGGTGACTAGTCTCAATGAGCAGTTCTTC
TRBV10-2	NA	TRBJ2-3	TRBD2	CASSEGGSGDTQYF	TGCGCCAGCAGTGAAGGCGGGAGCGGGGATACGCAGTATTTT
TRBV5-1	few	TRBJ2-5	TRBD1	CASSYTGEETQYF	TGCGCCAGCAGCTATACAGGGGAAGAGACCCAGTACTTC
TRBV28	NA	TRBJ2-7	TRBD2	CASSLYGGGRYEQYF	TGTGCCAGCAGTTTATATGGGGGAGGGAGGTACGAGCAGTACTTC
TRBV5-4	NA	TRBJ2-2	NA	CASSFVAVNTGELFF	TGTGCCAGCAGCTTTGTAGCGGTGAACACCGGGGAGCTGTTTTTT
TRBV27	NA	TRBJ1-2	TRBD1	CASSWDRGQKGGSNYGYTF	TGTGCCAGCAGCTGGGACAGGGGGCAGAAGGGGGGTTCGAACTATGGCTACACCTTC
TRBV19	NA	TRBJ2-7	TRBD1	CASSILGTGASEQYF	TGTGCCAGTAGTATTCTCGGGACAGGGGCTTCCGAGCAGTACTTC
TRBV5-4	NA	TRBJ2-3	TRBD2	CASSSGTSGRATDTQYF	TGTGCCAGCAGCTCCGGGACTAGCGGGAGGGCGACAGATACGCAGTATTTT
TRBV2	NA	TRBJ2-7	TRBD2	CASSDLRASGSYEQYF	TGTGCCAGCAGTGATCTGCGGGCTAGCGGTTCCTACGAGCAGTACTTC
TRBV9	NA	TRBJ2-1	NA	CASSPGLGEQFF	TGTGCCAGCAGTCCGGGACTCGGGGAGCAGTTCTTC
TRBV19	NA	TRBJ2-7	TRBD2	CASSLRSSGSYEQYF	TGTGCCAGTAGTCTACGGTCTAGCGGCTCCTACGAGCAGTACTTC
TRBV9	NA	TRBJ2-7	NA	CASSVDDRGNEQYF	TGTGCCAGCAGCGTAGATGATCGGGGTAACGAGCAGTACTTC
TRBV4-1	NA	TRBJ2-2	NA	CASSPRRAENTGELFF	TGCGCCAGCAGCCCCCGCAGGGCAGAGAACACCGGGGAGCTGTTTTTT
TRBV29-1	NA	TRBJ2-3	TRBD2	CSVDGVAGVPDTQYF	TGCAGCGTTGATGGGGTAGCGGGAGTCCCAGATACGCAGTATTTT
TRBV27	NA	TRBJ1-5	NA	CASRGHRVGSNQPQHF	TGTGCCAGCAGGGGCCACAGGGTAGGGAGCAATCAGCCCCAGCATTTT
TRBV29-1	once	TRBJ1-1	TRBD1	CSVELGTGGMNTEAFF	TGCAGCGTTGAATTAGGGACAGGGGGCATGAACACTGAAGCTTTCTTT
TRBV27	NA	TRBJ2-7	TRBD1	CASSYRTGPYEQYF	TGTGCCAGCAGTTACCGGACAGGGCCCTACGAGCAGTACTTC
TRBV7-2	NA	TRBJ2-5	TRBD1	CASSLSLQGAQETQYF	TGTGCCAGCAGCTTAAGTCTACAGGGGGCCCAAGAGACCCAGTACTTC
TRBV7-9	NA	TRBJ2-5	TRBD1	CASSLSLGQGRRDQETQYF	TGTGCCAGCAGCTTAAGTCTGGGACAGGGGAGAAGGGATCAAGAGACCCAGTACTTC
TRBV5-1	few	TRBJ2-1	TRBD2	CASSRRLAGEFSSYNEQFF	TGCGCCAGCAGCCGGAGACTAGCGGGAGAGTTCAGCTCCTACAATGAGCAGTTCTTC
TRBV6-6	NA	TRBJ1-2	NA	CASSYSGREESYGYTF	TGTGCCAGCAGTTACTCCGGTAGGGAGGAAAGCTATGGCTACACCTTC
TRBV19	few	TRBJ1-2	NA	CASSIEGGIYGYTF	TGTGCCAGTAGTATCGAGGGAGGGATCTATGGCTACACCTTC
TRBV2	NA	TRBJ2-5	NA	CASSDRGGTAQYF	TGTGCCAGCAGTGATAGGGGGGGCACGGCCCAGTACTTC
TRBV5-6	NA	TRBJ2-3	TRBD2	CASSSAGRADTQYF	TGTGCCAGCAGCTCAGCGGGACGGGCAGATACGCAGTATTTT
TRBV5-1	NA	TRBJ2-5	NA	CASSTGQTDRETQYF	TGCGCCAGCAGCACCGGACAGACCGATAGAGAGACCCAGTACTTC